Below, 18 T cell receptor beta chains from the same sample are listed, as sequenced in a study of blood T cells in healthy people across ages (dated by TCRdb to between 2014 and 2016). Receptors were amplified or captured by 5' RACE. The listed sequencing device is Illumina HiSeq 2500. A second PCR of roughly 7 to 11 cycles was performed with a sample-barcoded 5' primer and a J-beta primer mix. TCRdb reworked the public reads: Q25 trimming with fastp, MiXCR clone assembly, productive beta chains retained. When rows share a CDR3 protein, they turn into one entry using the most common DNA and genes. In this sample the table shows hundreds of thousands of distinct CDR3 sequences, approximately 30% of which occur a single time. Jointly, the top ten make up roughly 14% of the sample. Material: blood. The receptors here all came from an elderly woman in good health.

Of note for this clonotype: This may come from a read error, since a much larger clone is one base off. The J gene is TRBJ1-2, the V gene TRBV7-9; D unclear. Germline V lookup: CDR1 SEHNR, CDR2 FQNEAQ (reference sequence). V lost 5 bases and J 8 bases, leaving 18 bases between the germline ends. The CDR3 has 14 residues. CDR3 DNA sequence: TGTGCCAGCAGCCCTCGGATGGGAGGCGCGGGCTACACCTTC. Its protein is CASSPRMGGAGYTF.

With regard to this clonotype: This clone may be a read error of a much larger clone one base away. The V and J genes are TRBV4-2 and TRBJ1-6, with D perhaps matching TRBD1 (5 bases). Germline lookup yields CDR1 LGHNA and CDR2 YNFKEQ. CDR3 length: 14 amino acids. DNA for the CDR3: TGTGCCAGCTGCCAAGATGGGACGGGCTCACCCCTCCACTTT. Translation: CASCQDGTGSPLHF.

This rearrangement joins TRBV6-6 to TRBJ1-1; 7 bases are shared with TRBD1. Per germline, CDR1 MNHNY and CDR2 SVGAGI (reference sequence). This CDR3 has 16 amino acids. Losses at the gene ends were 2 bases for V and 5 bases for J; bases not matched to a gene: 11. DNA for the CDR3: TGTGCCAGCAGTTACCCTAGTCAGGGGGTTCGGACTGAAGCTTTCTTT. Protein: CASSYPSQGVRTEAFF.

The V and J genes are TRBV20-1 and TRBJ1-2; 7 bases are a match to TRBD1. This CDR3 has 13 residues. The germline gives CDR1 DFQATT, CDR2 SNEGSKA (reference sequence). V gave up 3 bases and J gave up 2 bases; unmatched junction bases: 3. DNA for the CDR3: TGCAGTGCTAGGACAGGGTCCAACTATGGCTACACCTTC. Translating gives CSARTGSNYGYTF.

Details on this clonotype: Given a much more abundant clone one base away, this may be a read error. The chain uses TRBV20-1 and TRBJ2-7, with D tentatively TRBD1 (5 bases). V shed 2 bases and J shed 7 bases, with 12 bases lying between them. The germline V gene encodes CDR1 DFQATT and CDR2 SNEGSKA (reference sequence). This CDR3 has 12 residues. CDR3: CSARKLQGEQYF. In DNA, the CDR3 is TGCAGTGCTAGAAAACTCCAGGGTGAGCAGTACTTC.

The chain combines TRBV7-8 with TRBJ2-7, with TRBD2 as a possible D gene (6 bases). The DNA matches TRBJ2-5 better at its end, which makes the J call doubtful. Germline CDR1 is SGHVS and CDR2 is FQNEAQ. This CDR3 has 16 amino acids. In DNA form, the CDR3 reads TGTGCCAGCATCCCCGGGGTTCGGGGGAATTTCGAGACCCAGTACTTC. It yields the protein CASIPGVRGNFETQYF.

There are many counts of this clonotype. The rearrangement uses TRBV12-3 or TRBV12-4 and TRBJ2-3; D uncertain. The CDR3 has 12 residues. V shed 5 bases and J shed 6 bases, with 9 bases lying between them. CDR3 amino acids: CASSPSLDTQYF. CDR3 DNA: TGTGCCAGCAGTCCATCCTTGGATACGCAGTATTTT.

The chain recombines TRBV29-1 with TRBJ2-3, with 11 nucleotides matching TRBD2. V shed 7 bases, J shed 5 bases, and the junction held 5 bases outside the gene matches. The germline CDR1 and CDR2 sequences are SQVTM and ANQGSEA. CDR3 length: 13 residues. CDR3 residues: CSGRLAGRDTQYF. The CDR3 region has the DNA TGCAGCGGACGACTAGCGGGACGAGATACGCAGTATTTT.

V and J are TRBV30 and TRBJ2-7; perhaps TRBD2 as D (6 bases). The V end lost 4 bases, the J end lost 4 bases, and 11 bases lay between the germline ends. CDR3 length equals 12 residues. Germline V gene lookup returns CDR1 GTSNPN and CDR2 SVGIG (reference sequence). In DNA form, the CDR3 reads TGTGCCTGGACCGCTGGGAGGTACGAGCAGTACTTC. As protein: CAWTAGRYEQYF.

The chain carries TRBV2 and TRBJ2-7, with a weak D call TRBD2 (6 bases). CDR1 is SNHLY and CDR2 is FYNNEI in the germline V gene. CDR3 length equals 14 residues. V was shortened by 6 bases and J by 8 bases, with 20 bases between the two germline ends. The CDR3 reads CASRGTGEWYKQYF. In nucleotides, the CDR3 is TGTGCCAGCAGAGGGACGGGGGAATGGTACAAGCAGTACTTC.

In the case of this clonotype: A single base separates this from a much larger clone, so it may be a read error. The genes are TRBV6-2 or TRBV6-3 and TRBJ2-5; 7 positions agree with TRBD1. CDR1 is MNHEY, CDR2 SVGEGT, per germline. This CDR3 spans 15 amino acids. CDR3 in DNA: TGTGCCAGCAGTTCGACCGGGACAGTACAAGAGACCCGGTACTTC. Its protein product is CASSSTGTVQETRYF.

The J gene is TRBJ1-4, the V gene TRBV7-2, with D possibly TRBD1 on 5 matching bases. The V gene lost 0 bases and the J gene lost 8 bases, with 13 bases spanning the gap. The CDR3 length is 15 residues. Per the germline V gene, CDR1 is SGHTA and CDR2 is FQGNSA. The CDR3 protein is CASSLAGAIGEKLFF. CDR3 DNA sequence: TGTGCCAGCAGCTTAGCTGGGGCCATCGGGGAAAAACTGTTTTTT. Complete variable domain (other parts from reference TRBV7-2 and TRBJ1-4): GAGVSQSPSNKVTEKGKDVELRCDPISGHTALYWYRQSLGQGLEFLIYFQGNSAPDKSGLPSDRFSAERTGGSVSTLTIQRTQQEDSAVYLCASSLAGAIGEKLFFGSGTQLSVL.

In its sample, this clonotype was seen many times. The CDR3 DNA reads as TGTGCCAGCAACCAAGCGGCCTACAATGAGCAGTTCTTC. Translated: CASNQAAYNEQFF. This chain uses TRBV6-1 with TRBJ2-1; possibly TRBD2 for D (5 bases). The CDR3 runs 13 residues. Trimming cost V 7 bases and J 2 bases, with 9 bases left between them. Germline CDR1 MNHNS, CDR2 SASEGT.

A note on this clonotype: This may stem from a read error, because a much larger clone lies one nucleotide away. This chain joins TRBV20-1 and TRBJ2-1, with 16 bases identical to TRBD2. The J call could be wrong; TRBJ2-7 is a better fit for the DNA end. Germline CDR1 DFQATT, CDR2 SNEGSKA (reference sequence). This CDR3 is built from 19 residues. DNA of the CDR3: TGCAGTGCTAGAGTCCCAGGGACTAGCGGGGGGGCGTCCTACAATGAGCAGTACTTC. Its translation is CSARVPGTSGGASYNEQYF.

This clonotype appeared many times. The gene calls are TRBV6-2 or TRBV6-3 and TRBJ1-5; D is unresolved. CDR1 is MNHEY and CDR2 is SVGEGT in the germline V gene. The CDR3 extends over 15 amino acids. V lost 0 bases to trimming and J lost 5 bases, with 11 bases between them. CDR3 amino acids: CASSYSIWGDQPQHF. CDR3 nucleotides: TGTGCCAGCAGTTACTCGATATGGGGTGATCAGCCCCAGCATTTT.

Comment on this clonotype: A much larger clonotype is one base distant, so this may be a read error. The chain is built from TRBV2 and TRBJ2-1; TRBD2 agrees at 9 bases. The V gene's germline CDR1 is SNHLY and CDR2 FYNNEI. CDR3 length: 14 amino acids. The CDR3 spells CAGSESGLAIPQFF. The DNA for the CDR3 is TGTGCCGGCAGTGAAAGTGGACTAGCGATCCCTCAGTTCTTC.

The rearrangement joins TRBV20-1 to TRBJ2-7; TRBD2 matches 13 bases. Looked up from germline, CDR1 is DFQATT and CDR2 is SNEGSKA (reference sequence). The CDR3 loop spans 14 amino acids. With 5 bases clipped from V and 5 bases from J, the junction kept 6 bases outside the gene matches. The CDR3 sequence is CSAFSGLAGDEQYF. The CDR3 nucleotides read TGCAGTGCTTTCTCCGGACTAGCGGGAGACGAGCAGTACTTC.

This clonotype was observed many times. This chain connects TRBV15 to TRBJ2-7; D gene uncertain. The CDR3 loop spans 13 amino acids. Trimming shortened V by 0 bases and J by 3 bases, and 6 bases separated the two germline ends. Germline-derived CDR1 and CDR2 are LNHNV and YYDKDF (reference sequence). CDR3 sequence: CATSRDADYEQYF. The CDR3 region has the DNA TGTGCCACCAGCAGAGATGCAGACTACGAGCAGTACTTC.